This T cell receptor beta chain was sequenced for a study of blood T cell repertoires in COVID-19. Study-wide context: From T cells, B-cell-depleted T cells, or PBMCs came the material, which was cDNA or gDNA.

CDR1 is SNHLY, CDR2 FYNNEI, per germline. J lost 9 bases, V lost 11 bases, and 8 bases had no gene match. This CDR3 contains 12 residues. Profiling relied on immunoSEQ multiplex PCR, and the TCRdb table lists in-frame clones only, not all of them. Counted here are a few hundred thousand clones, approximately 84% occurring once; the ten biggest clones make up around 6.3%. This study enrolled people aged about 18 to 100 from about two dozen US geographic areas. Within 2 weeks of study entry, exposed participants had contacted a PCR-confirmed or clinician-diagnosed COVID-19 case. This receptor was identified in a woman aged 45-59 years who had been exposed to COVID-19. The rearrangement links TRBV2 to TRBJ2-1; 9 bases fit TRBD2. Material: PBMCs or T cells enriched from blood (not recorded which). CDR3 coding DNA: TGTGCCTATAGCGGGGGAAGAAGTGAGCAGTTCTTC. Protein sequence: CAYSGGRSEQFF.